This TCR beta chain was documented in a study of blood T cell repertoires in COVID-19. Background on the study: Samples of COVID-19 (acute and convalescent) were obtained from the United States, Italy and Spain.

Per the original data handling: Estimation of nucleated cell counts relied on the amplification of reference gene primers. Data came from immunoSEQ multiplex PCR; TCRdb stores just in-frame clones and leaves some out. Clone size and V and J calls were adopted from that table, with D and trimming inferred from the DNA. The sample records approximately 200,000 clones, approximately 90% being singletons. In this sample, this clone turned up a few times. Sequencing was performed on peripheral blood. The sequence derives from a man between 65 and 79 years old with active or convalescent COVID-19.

CDR3 DNA sequence: TGTGCCAGCAGCCCTAAACTGACAGATACGCAGTATTTT. Amino acid sequence: CASSPKLTDTQYF. V gene TRBV5-4 combines with J gene TRBJ2-3, with D unresolved. Germline CDR1 is SGHNT and CDR2 is YYREEE (reference sequence). The germline V and J ends were trimmed by 4 bases and 3 bases, with 9 bases remaining between them. This CDR3 spans 13 amino acids.